The 27 T cell receptor beta chains in this list originate from one sample, sequenced in a study of blood T cells in healthy people across ages. With a J-beta primer mix and a sample-barcoded 5' primer, a second PCR ran about 7 to 12 cycles. One entry per CDR3 protein results from TCRdb running MiXCR on the 5' RACE reads. The table has 540,000 or so distinct CDR3 sequences, 25% to 30% seen once. The sample was blood. These receptors all come from a woman between 65 and 79 years old in good health.

The chain links TRBV5-1 to TRBJ2-3; 7 positions match TRBD1. This CDR3 comprises 15 residues. Germline-derived CDR1 and CDR2 are SGHRS and YFSETQ. V lost 0 bases to trimming and J lost 2 bases; unmatched junction nucleotides: 3. CDR3 sequence: CASSLAGQNTDTQYF. The CDR3 DNA reads TGCGCCAGCAGCTTGGCGGGACAGAACACAGATACGCAGTATTTT.

A few counts support this clonotype. The V and J genes are TRBV29-1 and TRBJ1-3; perhaps TRBD1 as D (6 bases). This CDR3 has 14 residues. Trimming pared 4 bases from V and 4 bases from J, leaving 14 bases between. Germline CDR1 and CDR2: SQVTM and ANQGSEA. The CDR3 DNA is TGCAGCGTTGGTGGGGGGCCGAGAGGAAACACCATATATTTT. It encodes CSVGGGPRGNTIYF.

The gene calls are TRBV7-9 and TRBJ1-5, with TRBD1 as a possible D gene (6 bases). This CDR3 comprises 15 residues. Germline V gene sequence: CDR1 SEHNR, CDR2 FQNEAQ (reference sequence). V was pared by 5 bases and J by 6 bases, with 17 bases between. CDR3 nucleotide sequence: TGTGCCAGCAGCCTCAGCGAGGGGGGAAGTCAGCCCCAGCATTTT. Protein: CASSLSEGGSQPQHF.

The chain couples TRBV9 to TRBJ2-6; D perhaps matches TRBD2 (6 bases). This CDR3 has 16 residues. Trimming shortened V by 0 bases and J by 8 bases, and 15 bases separated the two germline ends. The germline CDR1 and CDR2 sequences are SGDLS and YYNGEE. CDR3 in DNA: TGTGCCAGCAGCGTAGTAGGAGGGACCTTTACCAACGTCCTGACTTTC. Amino acid sequence: CASSVVGGTFTNVLTF.

The rearrangement uses TRBV5-1 and TRBJ1-6; no clear D gene. V lost 0 bases, J lost 7 bases, and 8 bases lay in between. CDR1 SGHRS and CDR2 YFSETQ come from the germline V gene. This CDR3 region has 14 residues. In nucleotides, the CDR3 is TGCGCCAGCAGCTTGGTTACAGCGAATTCACCCCTCCACTTT. Its translation: CASSLVTANSPLHF.

The V and J genes are TRBV20-1 and TRBJ1-2; a weak D match, TRBD1 (6 bases). The CDR3 runs 12 residues. Germline CDR1 DFQATT, CDR2 SNEGSKA (reference sequence). With 5 bases removed from V and 8 bases from J, the gap between germline ends came to 15 bases. Here the CDR3 reads CSAQRQAGGYTF. In nucleotides, the CDR3 is TGCAGTGCTCAAAGACAGGCTGGAGGCTACACCTTC.

The chain carries TRBV7-2 and TRBJ2-4; TRBD1 matches 8 bases. V lost 5 bases to trimming and J lost 9 bases; unmatched junction nucleotides: 6. The CDR3 has 13 amino acids. Germline CDR1 and CDR2: SGHTA and FQGNSA. The CDR3 region has the DNA TGTGCCAGCAGCCTAACAGGGGGAAGCATTCAGTACTTC. Its translation: CASSLTGGSIQYF.

The chain is built from TRBV12-3 or TRBV12-4 and TRBJ1-2; D not resolved. This CDR3 spans 12 amino acids. The ends were cut back, 5 bases at V and 8 bases at J, with 12 bases in the middle. The CDR3, as DNA: TGTGCCAGCAGTGCGTCTGTAATGGGCTACACCTTC. This translates into CASSASVMGYTF.

The genes are TRBV5-4 and TRBJ2-1; possible D gene TRBD2, 7 bases. CDR1 SGHNT and CDR2 YYREEE come from the germline V gene (reference sequence). The CDR3 has 15 amino acids. Trimming stripped 0 bases from V and 9 bases from J, with 16 bases between. The CDR3 nucleotides read TGTGCCAGCAGCTTGGAAACGGGGGGCAACGGTGAGCAGTTCTTC. Amino acid sequence: CASSLETGGNGEQFF.

The V call is TRBV20-1, the J call TRBJ2-3; 7 bases align to TRBD2. Losses at the gene ends were 6 bases for V and 6 bases for J; bases not matched to a gene: 12. This CDR3 contains 14 residues. Per the germline V gene, CDR1 is DFQATT and CDR2 is SNEGSKA (reference sequence). The CDR3 protein is CSAPVGREGDTQYF. The CDR3, as DNA: TGCAGTGCCCCCGTGGGAAGGGAGGGTGATACGCAGTATTTT.

This chain uses TRBV5-5 with TRBJ1-1, with D perhaps TRBD1 (6 bases). The CDR3 sequence is 13 residues long. The V and J ends lost 0 bases and 11 bases respectively, with 14 bases between them. Germline CDR1 and CDR2: SGHKS and YYEKEE (reference sequence). The CDR3 loop reads CASSLGWDTVAFF. The CDR3 DNA reads TGTGCCAGCAGCTTGGGGTGGGACACGGTGGCTTTCTTT.

The V call is TRBV12-3 or TRBV12-4, the J call TRBJ2-2; TRBD1 matches 9 bases. CDR3 length: 16 residues. Trimming cost V 6 bases and J 5 bases; bases outside gene matches: 10. The CDR3 DNA follows: TGTGCCAGCAGCCACGGGACAGGGTCTTGGACCGGGGAGCTGTTTTTT. This gives the protein CASSHGTGSWTGELFF.

At least ten counts were recorded for this clonotype. V is TRBV7-2 and J is TRBJ1-1; possible D gene TRBD1, 5 bases. The CDR3 is 11 amino acids. V lost 3 bases to trimming and J lost 11 bases, with 10 bases between them. Germline assignment: CDR1 SGHTA and CDR2 FQGNSA. CDR3 in DNA: TGTGCCAGCAGCTTCGGGACGGGGGCTTTCTTT. Residues: CASSFGTGAFF. Full variable domain (rest looked up from reference TRBV7-2 and TRBJ1-1): GAGVSQSPSNKVTEKGKDVELRCDPISGHTALYWYRQSLGQGLEFLIYFQGNSAPDKSGLPSDRFSAERTGGSVSTLTIQRTQQEDSAVYLCASSFGTGAFFGQGTRLTVV.

Of note for this clonotype: Since no conserved phenylalanine or tryptophan closes the CDR3, a read error is the likely cause. V and J are TRBV3-1 and TRBJ2-7; 8 bases are a match to TRBD2. This CDR3 comprises 17 residues. Trimming cost V 2 bases and J 5 bases; bases outside gene matches: 14. Germline CDR1 is LGHDT and CDR2 is YNNKEL (reference sequence). The CDR3 loop is CASSQWGQAGVGDEQYL. Here the CDR3 DNA reads TGTGCCAGCAGCCAATGGGGGCAAGCGGGGGTAGGGGACGAGCAGTACCTC.

J is TRBJ1-2 and V is TRBV7-3, with D unclear. V was trimmed by 4 bases and J by 8 bases, leaving 14 bases between them. The CDR3 loop spans 13 amino acids. Germline lookup yields CDR1 SGHTA and CDR2 FQGTGA. As DNA, the CDR3 is TGTGCCAGCAGCTCTGAGGGATCGGGAGGCTACACCTTC. Translated: CASSSEGSGGYTF.

This clonotype was seen a single time. J is TRBJ2-5 and V is TRBV7-9, with D perhaps TRBD1 (5 bases). CDR3 length equals 14 residues. The V end lost 8 bases, the J end lost 0 bases, and 13 bases lay between the germline ends. Germline CDR1 and CDR2: SEHNR and FQNEAQ (reference sequence). The CDR3 spells CASSFGANQETQYF. CDR3 sequence (DNA): TGTGCCAGCTCCTTTGGGGCAAACCAAGAGACCCAGTACTTC.

For this clonotype: Sequence at one end of the junction differs from germline and may be a read error. The rearrangement joins TRBV5-1 to TRBJ1-1; the D is unclear. Per germline, CDR1 SGHRS and CDR2 YFSETQ. This CDR3 has 16 residues. The CDR3 coding sequence is TGCGCCAGCAGCTTGACTAGAACAGCTATGAACACTGAAGCCTTCTTT. Translated, it gives CASSLTRTAMNTEAFF.

This clonotype came up a few times. This chain joins TRBV15 and TRBJ1-2; D remains unclear. The V and J ends lost 5 bases and 5 bases respectively, with 9 bases between them. The CDR3 is made up of 12 amino acids. Germline V gene data show CDR1 as LNHNV and CDR2 as YYDKDF (reference sequence). CDR3 nucleotides: TGTGCCACCAGCGAGGGTTCATATGGCTACACCTTC. This translates into CATSEGSYGYTF.

V usage is TRBV7-2 and J usage is TRBJ2-3, with 9 bases fitting TRBD1. The CDR3 covers 14 residues. The germline gives CDR1 SGHTA, CDR2 FQGNSA. Unmatched junction bases numbered 3, after V lost 4 bases and J lost 4 bases. The CDR3 region is CASSSRQGADTQYF. The CDR3 region has the DNA TGTGCCAGCAGCTCCCGACAGGGGGCAGATACGCAGTATTTT.

This clonotype appeared a few times. The chain carries TRBV18 and TRBJ1-1; a possible D gene is TRBD1 (5 bases). Germline lookup yields CDR1 KGHSH and CDR2 LQKENI. Trimming pared 6 bases from V and 1 base from J, leaving 15 bases between. The length of the CDR3 is 15 residues. CDR3 nucleotides: TGTGCCAGCTCGGCGGGGTCGCAGGGGAACACTGAAGCTTTCTTT. Encoded protein: CASSAGSQGNTEAFF. Complete variable domain (other parts from reference TRBV18 and TRBJ1-1): NAGVMQNPRHLVRRRGQEARLRCSPMKGHSHVYWYRQLPEEGLKFMVYLQKENIIDESGMPKERFSAEFPKEGPSILRIQQVVRGDSAAYFCASSAGSQGNTEAFFGQGTRLTVV.

The rearrangement links TRBV5-1 to TRBJ1-1; D remains unclear. From germline, CDR1 is SGHRS and CDR2 YFSETQ. The CDR3 runs to 14 residues. Trimming pared 3 bases from V and 1 base from J, leaving 10 bases between. The DNA for the CDR3 is TGCGCCAGCAGCTCCCTTGTGGCGAACACTGAAGCTTTCTTT. Translated, it gives CASSSLVANTEAFF.

The chain links TRBV4-1 to TRBJ2-3, with 9 bases aligning to TRBD2. The CDR3 has 15 amino acids. Germline values: CDR1 MGHRA, CDR2 YSYEKL. Unmatched junction bases numbered 6, after V lost 3 bases and J lost 5 bases. The chain's CDR3 is CASSQQTSGLDTQYF. The CDR3 bases are TGCGCCAGCAGCCAGCAGACTAGCGGTTTAGATACGCAGTATTTT.

The chain uses TRBV7-2 and TRBJ2-2; 8 nucleotides match TRBD1. This CDR3 has 17 residues. J gave up 3 bases and V 5 bases, and 11 bases lay outside the gene matches. Germline lookup yields CDR1 SGHTA and CDR2 FQGNSA. The CDR3 DNA follows: TGTGCCAGCAGCCGGAGACCAGGGGGCTGGGACACCGGGGAGCTGTTTTTT. As protein: CASSRRPGGWDTGELFF.

The DNA of the CDR3 is TGTGCCAGCAGCGTAGCGGTAAGCACAGATACGCAGTATTTT. Protein sequence: CASSVAVSTDTQYF. The gene calls are TRBV9 and TRBJ2-3; D not resolved. The germline V and J ends were trimmed by 0 bases and 0 bases, with 5 bases remaining between them. The germline V gene encodes CDR1 SGDLS and CDR2 YYNGEE. This CDR3 is 14 amino acids long.

This clonotype was recorded a few times. The V call is TRBV7-9, the J call TRBJ1-4; D remains ambiguous. The length of the CDR3 is 17 residues. Germline lookup yields CDR1 SEHNR and CDR2 FQNEAQ (reference sequence). With 6 bases removed from V and 3 bases from J, the gap between germline ends came to 20 bases. CDR3 coding DNA: TGTGCCAGCAGTCACAGACTAGGGCCGGCGGCTAATGAAAAACTGTTTTTT. Encoded protein: CASSHRLGPAANEKLFF.

This clonotype was seen a handful of times. This clone may be a read error of a much larger clone one base away. The chain is built from TRBV7-9 and TRBJ1-2; D is possibly TRBD1 (5 bases). From germline, CDR1 is SEHNR and CDR2 FQNEAQ (reference sequence). CDR3 size: 13 residues. The CDR3 region is CASSLPGSGGYIF. CDR3 nucleotide sequence: TGTGCCAGCAGCTTACCAGGGAGTGGTGGCTACATCTTC.

Only a few counts were recorded for this clonotype. The rearrangement uses TRBV6-1 and TRBJ2-7; D uncertain. This CDR3 contains 13 residues. From germline, CDR1 is MNHNS and CDR2 SASEGT. V shed 2 bases and J shed 4 bases, with 9 bases lying between them. CDR3 protein: CASSEWLAYEQYF. The CDR3 region has the DNA TGTGCCAGCAGTGAATGGTTAGCATACGAGCAGTACTTC.